The clone carrying this TCR beta chain was picked up a small number of times. As processed by the authors: From reference gene primer amplification, estimates of nucleated cell counts were derived. Data came from immunoSEQ multiplex PCR; TCRdb stores just in-frame clones and leaves some out. V and J calls and clone size are as listed in that table; D and trimming were resolved from the DNA. The sample includes roughly 120,000 clones, around 87% seen only once; the top ten take less than 9.5%. This entry is derived from a study of blood T cell repertoires in COVID-19. Turning to the study itself: Samples representing acute and convalescent COVID-19 were sourced from the United States, Italy and Spain. Sample material is recorded as cDNA or gDNA derived from T cells, B-cell-depleted T cells, or PBMCs.

The CDR3 spans 12 residues. V dropped 6 bases and J dropped 3 bases, with 9 bases sitting between them. The germline V gene encodes CDR1 MNHNY and CDR2 SVGAGI (reference sequence). The sequencing sample was made of peripheral blood. The TCR sequence derives from a human donor in a cohort sampled during active COVID-19. This rearrangement joins TRBV6-6 to TRBJ2-7; a possible D gene is TRBD1 (6 bases). CDR3: CASSVQGYEQYF. The CDR3 coding sequence is TGTGCCAGCAGCGTACAGGGCTACGAGCAGTACTTC.